There are a few counts of the clone carrying this T cell receptor (beta chain). What it recognizes is unknown. The data belong to a study of beta chain features in type 1 diabetes. The CDR3 runs 14 residues. V was cut by 2 bases and J by 7 bases, with 12 bases left in between. CDR1 KGHSH and CDR2 LQKENI come from the germline V gene. Whole-study results and caveats: Patients with Type 1 diabetes showed moderately but significantly shorter TCRB CDR3s in all four CD4+ subsets.

Every isolated RNA sample was fully reverse transcribed, so sequencing captured expressed TCRB transcripts. Measured with immunoSEQ multiplex PCR; TCRdb has only the in-frame clones, and not every one. Altogether a few hundred thousand clones are present, 13% being singletons, with the ten largest covering about 0.016%. This clonotype was obtained from a woman under 30 with type 1 diabetes. The material sequenced was naive CD4+ T cells from blood. The chain employs TRBV18 and TRBJ1-5, with no clear D. The CDR3: CASSPISSGQPQHF. CDR3 bases: TGTGCCAGCTCACCAATCTCCTCGGGACAGCCCCAGCATTTT.